These 30 T cell receptor beta chains were all obtained from the same sample, sequenced in a study of blood T cell repertoires in COVID-19. Libraries were prepared by immunoSEQ multiplex PCR; TCRdb keeps only in-frame clonotypes and omits some of them. The profile shows around 180,000 clones, 85% to 90% of them singletons. The sample was peripheral blood. The receptors derive from a person aged 65 to 85 with COVID-19, enrolled during active disease.

The rearrangement links TRBV19 to TRBJ2-1; D ambiguous. This CDR3 contains 13 residues. V lost 7 bases to trimming and J lost 4 bases, with 11 bases between them. Germline V CDR1 and CDR2: LNHDA, SQIVND (reference sequence). The CDR3 is CASKFDTYNEQFF. The CDR3 DNA reads as TGTGCCAGTAAATTTGACACTTACAATGAGCAGTTCTTC.

The V call is TRBV6-4, the J call TRBJ1-5; TRBD1 is a possible D gene (6 bases). V lost 7 bases to trimming and J lost 9 bases, with 19 bases between them. The CDR3 runs to 14 residues. The germline gives CDR1 MRHNA, CDR2 SNTAGT. The CDR3 DNA reads TGTGCCAGCAAGAACGACAGGTTCGATTCGCCCCAGCATTTT. Its protein product is CASKNDRFDSPQHF.

J is TRBJ1-5 and V is TRBV19; 7 nucleotides line up with TRBD1. V dropped 6 bases and J dropped 2; count of bases not matched to a gene: 4. The CDR3 is 14 residues long. Germline CDR1 is LNHDA and CDR2 is SQIVND (reference sequence). As DNA, the CDR3 is TGTGCCAGTAGCGACAGGGCGGGCAATCAGCCCCAGCATTTT. It specifies CASSDRAGNQPQHF.

This rearrangement joins TRBV3-1 (or the pseudogene TRBV3-2) to TRBJ2-5; 9 bases line up with TRBD2. V was pared by 4 bases and J by 1 base, with 10 bases of the junction left unmatched. The germline CDR1 and CDR2 sequences are LGHDT and YNNKEL (reference sequence). This CDR3 is built from 17 residues. The CDR3 here is CASSRTRAGGPQETQYF. CDR3 nucleotides: TGTGCCAGCAGCCGAACGAGGGCGGGAGGGCCCCAAGAGACCCAGTACTTC.

The table lists this clone with a count of one. The CDR3 sequence is CASSMTGAYEQYF. CDR3 DNA: TGTGCCAGTAGTATGACAGGTGCCTACGAGCAGTACTTC. The chain combines TRBV19 with TRBJ2-7, with a weak D call TRBD1 (6 bases). The CDR3 sequence is 13 residues long. V was shortened by 3 bases and J by 2 bases, with 8 bases between the two germline ends. The V gene's germline CDR1 is LNHDA and CDR2 SQIVND (reference sequence).

The chain joins TRBV4-1 to TRBJ2-7; 7 bases fit TRBD2. The CDR3 spans 15 residues. Germline loops: CDR1 MGHRA, CDR2 YSYEKL. The V segment lost 3 bases and the J segment 6 bases; nucleotides outside the gene matches: 11. The CDR3 sequence: CASSQHERDGSEQYF. The DNA for the CDR3 is TGCGCCAGCAGCCAGCACGAGCGGGACGGTTCCGAGCAGTACTTC.

Here the CDR3 DNA reads TGTGCCAGCAGCCACAGGGTTTTGAATTCACCCCTCCACTTT. Translating it yields CASSHRVLNSPLHF. The J gene is TRBJ1-6, the V gene TRBV25-1; a weak D match, TRBD1 (6 bases). Deletions cut 6 bases from V and 7 bases from J, with 13 bases between. The germline CDR1 and CDR2 sequences are MGHDK and SYGVNS. The CDR3 totals 14 residues.

This chain uses TRBV7-8 with TRBJ1-2; 10 bases map to TRBD1. CDR3 length equals 17 residues. Losses at the gene ends were 3 bases for V and 4 bases for J; bases not matched to a gene: 11. Germline-derived CDR1 and CDR2 are SGHVS and FQNEAQ. The CDR3 DNA follows: TGTGCCAGCAGCTTGCCCCCGGGACAGGGGTTTTTCTATGGCTACACCTTC. It codes for CASSLPPGQGFFYGYTF.

This clone was detected only once. The V call is TRBV19, the J call TRBJ1-3; D perhaps matches TRBD1 (5 bases). Per germline, CDR1 LNHDA and CDR2 SQIVND (reference sequence). V lost 5 bases and J lost 0, with 14 bases in between. This CDR3 has 16 amino acids. The CDR3: CASSPRQHISGNTIYF. CDR3 nucleotide sequence: TGTGCCAGTAGTCCAAGACAGCACATCTCTGGAAACACCATATATTTT.

CDR3 nucleotide sequence: TGTGCCATCAAGCCAGCGGGAGGCACCGGGGAGCTGTTTTTT. This translates into CAIKPAGGTGELFF. This chain joins TRBV10-3 and TRBJ2-2, with 9 bases aligning to TRBD2. Germline V CDR1 and CDR2: ENHRY, SYGVKD. The trim removed 7 bases at V and 4 bases at J, leaving 4 bases unmatched. CDR3 length equals 14 residues.

The chain is built from TRBV7-2 and TRBJ1-1; D remains ambiguous. The germline V gene has CDR1 SGHTA and CDR2 FQGNSA. The ends were cut back, 3 bases at V and 11 bases at J, with 16 bases in the middle. The CDR3 extends over 13 amino acids. As DNA, the CDR3 is TGTGCCAGCAGCTTTACGGGTAGTAAGATGGCTTTCTTT. Translating gives CASSFTGSKMAFF.

The V gene is TRBV6-5, the J gene TRBJ2-7, with D perhaps matching TRBD1 (6 bases). CDR3 length: 13 residues. Per the germline V gene, CDR1 is MNHEY and CDR2 is SVGAGI. V lost 6 bases and J 6 bases, leaving 15 bases between the germline ends. The CDR3 loop reads CASSVLQGSEQYF. The CDR3 bases are TGTGCCAGCAGCGTTCTACAGGGATCCGAGCAGTACTTC.

This clone has a handful of counts. V and J are TRBV5-1 and TRBJ2-7, with 8 nucleotides matching TRBD1. Germline V gene data show CDR1 as SGHRS and CDR2 as YFSETQ. V was pared by 0 bases and J by 4 bases, with 6 bases of the junction left unmatched. The CDR3 totals 15 residues. As DNA, the CDR3 is TGCGCCAGCAGCTTGGAAGCAGGGGGCCCGTACGAGCAGTACTTC. Amino acids: CASSLEAGGPYEQYF.

The J gene is TRBJ1-1, the V gene TRBV18; D is uncertain. CDR3 length equals 11 residues. Germline V gives CDR1 KGHSH, CDR2 LQKENI. Trimming left V 4 bases short and J 8 bases short, with 8 bases between. The CDR3 coding sequence is TGTGCCAGCTCACGAGCCAGGGAAGCTTTCTTT. It yields the protein CASSRAREAFF.

The chain has TRBV28 and TRBJ2-2, with TRBD2 matching 8 bases. This CDR3 comprises 13 residues. The V gene's germline CDR1 is MDHEN and CDR2 SYDVKM. With V trimmed by 10 bases and J by 6 bases, 7 bases remained unmatched. The CDR3 spells CATGRGVAGELFF. The CDR3 region has the DNA TGTGCCACCGGGAGGGGAGTGGCCGGGGAGCTGTTTTTT.

This chain joins TRBV24-1 and TRBJ1-2; D ambiguous. Germline CDR1 reads KGHDR; CDR2 reads SFDVKD. CDR3 length: 16 amino acids. V was shortened by 0 bases and J by 4 bases, with 14 bases between the two germline ends. The DNA of the CDR3 is TGTGCCACCAGTGATTTGCGAGTCTCCGGCGGCTATGGCTACACCTTC. Translating it yields CATSDLRVSGGYGYTF.

The chain uses TRBV6-1 and TRBJ2-3, with TRBD2 matching over 11 bases. The CDR3 spans 16 residues. V shed 4 bases and J 7 bases; nucleotides not matched to a gene: 10. In germline, CDR1 is MNHNS, CDR2 SASEGT. DNA for the CDR3: TGTGCCAGCAGTGGGCTTATAGCGGGGGGGGTTAATACGCAGTATTTT. Encoded protein: CASSGLIAGGVNTQYF.

The chain couples TRBV7-2 to TRBJ2-1; 7 bases line up with TRBD2. CDR3 length equals 17 residues. Germline-derived CDR1 and CDR2 are SGHTA and FQGNSA. V gave up 1 base and J gave up 8 bases; unmatched junction bases: 14. CDR3 nucleotide sequence: TGTGCCAGCAGCTTAGGCCGTTGGGGGAGGGGAAGGGATGAGCAGTTCTTC. This sequence encodes CASSLGRWGRGRDEQFF.

The chain recombines TRBV19 with TRBJ2-5, with 13 bases that match TRBD2. V lost 4 bases to trimming and J lost 2 bases; unmatched junction nucleotides: 4. Germline assignment: CDR1 LNHDA and CDR2 SQIVND (reference sequence). CDR3 size: 16 residues. CDR3 DNA sequence: TGTGCCAGTAGTAAGCCGGGACTAGCGGGACAAGAGACCCAGTACTTC. Translation gives CASSKPGLAGQETQYF.

This rearrangement joins TRBV19 to TRBJ2-5, with TRBD2 matching over 8 bases. Trimming cost V 6 bases and J 0 bases; bases outside gene matches: 3. The germline CDR1 and CDR2 sequences are LNHDA and SQIVND (reference sequence). The CDR3 loop spans 14 amino acids. The CDR3 DNA follows: TGTGCCAGTAGCGGGGGGGCGTACCAAGAGACCCAGTACTTC. Its translation: CASSGGAYQETQYF.

The chain carries TRBV3-1 (or the pseudogene TRBV3-2) and TRBJ1-2, with 8 nucleotides matching TRBD1. CDR1 and CDR2 from the germline V gene are LGHDT and YNNKEL (reference sequence). This CDR3 comprises 14 residues. J was trimmed by 8 bases and V by 4 bases; bases with no gene match: 9. The DNA for the CDR3 is TGTGCCAGCAGCCCTGGGGACAGGAGGGGAGGCTACACCTTC. This sequence encodes CASSPGDRRGGYTF.

V usage is TRBV6-5 and J usage is TRBJ1-1; D unresolved. Trimming removed 7 bases from V and 2 bases from J, with 8 bases in between. CDR3 size: 12 residues. CDR1 is MNHEY, CDR2 SVGAGI, per germline. The CDR3 here is CASNTKNTEAFF. The CDR3 nucleotides are TGTGCCAGCAACACCAAAAACACTGAAGCTTTCTTT.

This chain connects TRBV13 to TRBJ2-7; 14 bases agree with TRBD2. V was pared by 4 bases and J by 4 bases, with 3 bases of the junction left unmatched. This CDR3 is 15 amino acids long. The germline V gene encodes CDR1 PRHDT and CDR2 FYEKMQ (reference sequence). CDR3 DNA: TGTGCCAGCAGCTCAGGGACTAGCGGGAGATACGAGCAGTACTTC. It specifies CASSSGTSGRYEQYF. Full variable domain (outside the CDR3, taken from reference TRBV13 and TRBJ2-7): AAGVIQSPRHLIKEKRETATLKCYPIPRHDTVYWYQQGPGQDPQFLISFYEKMQSDKGSIPDRFSAQQFSDYHSELNMSSLELGDSALYFCASSSGTSGRYEQYFGPGTRLTVT.

Only a few counts were recorded for this clone. The gene calls are TRBV4-3 and TRBJ2-5; no clear D. V was pared by 4 bases and J by 5 bases, with 11 bases between. The CDR3 is 13 residues long. From germline, CDR1 is LGHNA and CDR2 YSLEER. The CDR3 DNA is TGCGCCAGCAGCCTCCAGTTGGAGGAGACCCAGTACTTC. Translated: CASSLQLEETQYF.

The CDR3: CASSIPGQGMGGYTF. CDR3 in DNA: TGTGCCAGTAGTATACCGGGACAGGGGATGGGAGGCTACACCTTC. The V gene is TRBV19, the J gene TRBJ1-2, with 10 bases identical to TRBD1. Germline assignment: CDR1 LNHDA and CDR2 SQIVND (reference sequence). The CDR3 has 15 residues. V shed 2 bases, J shed 8 bases, and the junction held 8 bases outside the gene matches.

This rearrangement joins TRBV10-1 to TRBJ2-1, with TRBD1 matching 10 bases. The CDR3 consists of 15 residues. The germline gives CDR1 WNHNN, CDR2 SYGVQD (reference sequence). V dropped 6 bases and J dropped 3; count of bases not matched to a gene: 5. The CDR3 loop reads CASSPGDRGYNEQFF. As DNA, the CDR3 is TGCGCCAGCAGCCCGGGGGACAGGGGCTACAATGAGCAGTTCTTC.

V gene TRBV19 combines with J gene TRBJ1-5, with D hard to call. CDR1 is LNHDA, CDR2 SQIVND, per germline (reference sequence). The CDR3 sequence is 15 residues long. V lost 3 bases, J lost 1 base, and 10 bases lay in between. The CDR3 DNA reads as TGTGCCAGTAGTATTGGTAGCCCGAGCAATCAGCCCCAGCATTTT. Protein: CASSIGSPSNQPQHF.

This chain uses TRBV27 with TRBJ2-5, with 8 bases that match TRBD2. The germline V gene has CDR1 MNHEY and CDR2 SMNVEV (reference sequence). CDR3 length: 14 residues. J was trimmed by 7 bases and V by 4 bases; bases with no gene match: 8. In nucleotides, the CDR3 is TGTGCCAGCAGTTCCCCAGACCGGGGGGGGACCCAGTACTTC. Translation gives CASSSPDRGGTQYF.

The chain has TRBV6-5 and TRBJ2-2; 8 nucleotides match TRBD2. The junction had 5 bases not matched to a gene; V was cut back by 7 bases and J by 1 base. The germline CDR1 and CDR2 sequences are MNHEY and SVGAGI. The CDR3 runs 15 residues. The CDR3 region is CASNPAGVNTGELFF. CDR3 in DNA: TGTGCCAGCAATCCAGCGGGAGTGAACACCGGGGAGCTGTTTTTT.

The chain joins TRBV19 to TRBJ1-5; 8 bases align to TRBD1. The CDR3 has 16 residues. Germline V gene lookup returns CDR1 LNHDA and CDR2 SQIVND (reference sequence). V shed 5 bases, J shed 0 bases, and the junction held 6 bases outside the gene matches. Here the CDR3 reads CASSLQGGNSNQPQHF. CDR3 bases: TGTGCCAGTAGTTTACAGGGGGGGAATAGCAATCAGCCCCAGCATTTT.